These 24 T cell receptor beta chains share one sample of origin, sequenced in a study of cytomegalovirus exposure and HLA in healthy donors. The PCR made use of 60 Vbeta and 13 Jbeta primers. TCRdb's copy holds only in-frame clones and misses some; the assay was immunoSEQ multiplex PCR. The sample consists of roughly 150,000 clones, 70% of them appearing once. Sequenced sample: PBMCs. These receptors came from a man in his late teens or twenties in good health and CMV-seropositive.

The chain joins TRBV5-1 to TRBJ2-5, with TRBD2 matching 9 bases. CDR3 size: 13 residues. CDR1 SGHRS and CDR2 YFSETQ come from the germline V gene. J gave up 5 bases and V 4 bases, and 3 bases lay outside the gene matches. As DNA, the CDR3 is TGCGCCAGCAGCCGCACTAGCGGGGAGACCCAGTACTTC. Translation: CASSRTSGETQYF.

The chain joins TRBV6-8 to TRBJ1-1, with D possibly being TRBD1 (5 bases). V dropped 2 bases and J dropped 3 bases, with 10 bases sitting between them. The V gene's germline CDR1 is MNHGY and CDR2 SAAAGT. This CDR3 is 14 amino acids long. CDR3 sequence reads: CASSYAGRDTEAFF. The CDR3 bases are TGTGCCAGCAGTTACGCGGGGCGGGACACTGAAGCTTTCTTT.

CDR3 DNA sequence: TGTGCCAGCAGCTCGACAGGGGAGAGTCAGCCCCAGCATTTT. Its protein product is CASSSTGESQPQHF. The rearrangement uses TRBV7-2 and TRBJ1-5; 8 bases match TRBD1. The CDR3 is 14 residues long. Losses at the gene ends were 4 bases for V and 6 bases for J; bases not matched to a gene: 5. Germline-derived CDR1 and CDR2 are SGHTA and FQGNSA.

This clone was seen only a few times. The CDR3 bases are TGCGCCAGCAGCGCCGGGACAGGGGTCAATCAGCCCCAGCATTTT. Translated, it gives CASSAGTGVNQPQHF. The genes are TRBV5-1 and TRBJ1-5; 10 positions agree with TRBD1. This CDR3 is built from 15 residues. The germline gives CDR1 SGHRS, CDR2 YFSETQ. V lost 4 bases and J lost 3; bases outside the gene matches: 4.

CDR3 sequence reads: CASSLGRVQETQYF. The CDR3 DNA sequence: TGTGCCAGCAGCTTAGGACGGGTCCAAGAGACCCAGTACTTC. The chain is built from TRBV7-2 and TRBJ2-5, with D uncertain. Trimming took 1 base from V and 1 from J, leaving 7 bases between them. The CDR3 covers 14 residues. Germline CDR1 reads SGHTA; CDR2 reads FQGNSA.

The rearrangement joins TRBV5-6 to TRBJ2-1; TRBD1 might be the D (6 bases). V was pared by 3 bases and J by 4 bases, with 14 bases between. The CDR3 spans 15 residues. Germline V gene lookup returns CDR1 SGHDT and CDR2 YYEEEE. The CDR3 reads CASSSGPGQYNEQFF. In DNA, the CDR3 is TGTGCCAGCAGCTCCGGGCCGGGACAATACAATGAGCAGTTCTTC.

The V gene is TRBV18, the J gene TRBJ1-5; weak D call: TRBD1 (6 bases). CDR1 and CDR2 from the germline V gene are KGHSH and LQKENI. The CDR3 is 14 amino acids. The V gene lost 0 bases and the J gene lost 9 bases, with 12 bases spanning the gap. The CDR3 bases are TGTGCCAGCTCACCACCGGGGGCACCCGGGCCCCAGCATTTT. This encodes CASSPPGAPGPQHF. Using reference TRBV18 and TRBJ1-5 for the parts outside the CDR3, the full variable domain is NAGVMQNPRHLVRRRGQEARLRCSPMKGHSHVYWYRQLPEEGLKFMVYLQKENIIDESGMPKERFSAEFPKEGPSILRIQQVVRGDSAAYFCASSPPGAPGPQHFGDGTRLSIL.

This chain links TRBV28 with TRBJ1-2; the match to TRBD1 covers 9 bases. The germline gives CDR1 MDHEN, CDR2 SYDVKM. This CDR3 has 14 residues. The V segment lost 6 bases and the J segment 8 bases; nucleotides outside the gene matches: 10. The CDR3 DNA reads as TGTGCCAGCAGCCCCGGGACAGGGAAATTGGGCTACACCTTC. It encodes CASSPGTGKLGYTF.

The chain links TRBV7-2 to TRBJ1-3; D gene ambiguous. V lost 2 bases to trimming and J lost 0 bases, with 11 bases between them. Germline V gene sequence: CDR1 SGHTA, CDR2 FQGNSA. This CDR3 is 16 amino acids long. The CDR3 region has the DNA TGTGCCAGCAGCTTAAGCGGTGGAGACTCTGGAAACACCATATATTTT. Residues: CASSLSGGDSGNTIYF.

The gene calls are TRBV5-6 and TRBJ1-1; D call uncertain. This CDR3 has 13 amino acids. Germline assignment: CDR1 SGHDT and CDR2 YYEEEE. V was shortened by 0 bases and J by 3 bases, with 6 bases between the two germline ends. For the CDR3, the DNA is TGTGCCAGCAGCTTGGGGCGGGACACTGAAGCTTTCTTT. This translates into CASSLGRDTEAFF.

The chain recombines TRBV7-2 with TRBJ2-3; 9 nucleotides line up with TRBD2. V lost 8 bases to trimming and J lost 4 bases; unmatched junction nucleotides: 16. The CDR3 extends over 17 amino acids. Germline loops: CDR1 SGHTA, CDR2 FQGNSA. As DNA, the CDR3 is TGTGCCAGCCGCTGGGGCGGGGGGGGTGCAACGGCAGATACGCAGTATTTT. It yields the protein CASRWGGGGATADTQYF.

The J gene is TRBJ1-4, the V gene TRBV4-1; 10 nucleotides line up with TRBD1. This CDR3 comprises 17 residues. The J segment lost 6 bases and the V segment lost 4 bases, leaving 11 bases of the junction unmatched. CDR1 MGHRA and CDR2 YSYEKL come from the germline V gene. The CDR3 sequence: CASSRQGARRGDEKLFF. The CDR3 DNA follows: TGCGCCAGCAGCCGACAGGGGGCCCGCCGGGGGGATGAAAAACTGTTTTTT.

The chain employs TRBV5-4 and TRBJ1-3; 8 bases match TRBD1. The CDR3 is 15 residues long. Germline-derived CDR1 and CDR2 are SGHNT and YYREEE (reference sequence). V was clipped by 3 bases and J by 2 bases; unmatched bases: 4. The CDR3 protein is CASSSADRAGNTIYF. CDR3 nucleotides: TGTGCCAGCAGCTCCGCGGACAGGGCTGGAAACACCATATATTTT. Complete variable domain (other parts from reference TRBV5-4 and TRBJ1-3): ETGVTQSPTHLIKTRGQQVTLRCSSQSGHNTVSWYQQALGQGPQFIFQYYREEENGRGNFPPRFSGLQFPNYSSELNVNALELDDSALYLCASSSADRAGNTIYFGEGSWLTVV.

The chain combines TRBV15 with TRBJ2-5; TRBD1 agrees at 8 bases. CDR1 is LNHNV, CDR2 YYDKDF, per germline (reference sequence). This CDR3 is 16 amino acids long. J was trimmed by 5 bases and V by 1 base; bases with no gene match: 9. The CDR3 loop reads CATSRGQGTVQETQYF. The CDR3 DNA is TGTGCCACCAGCAGAGGACAGGGGACCGTGCAGGAGACCCAGTACTTC.

This chain joins TRBV27 and TRBJ2-2; a weak D match, TRBD2 (7 bases). Trimming removed 7 bases at V and 4 bases at J, with 16 bases between. The CDR3 sequence is 15 residues long. Germline V gives CDR1 MNHEY, CDR2 SMNVEV (reference sequence). The CDR3 DNA is TGTGCCAGCACCCTCGAGGGGGAGGGCACCGGGGAGCTGTTTTTT. Its protein product is CASTLEGEGTGELFF.

This clone has more than one count but fewer than ten. The rearrangement links TRBV14 to TRBJ1-1; D call uncertain. V lost 4 bases to trimming and J lost 0 bases, with 6 bases between them. The length of the CDR3 is 13 residues. Germline CDR1 is SGHDN and CDR2 is FVKESK. Here the CDR3 reads CASSRSMNTEAFF. In nucleotides, the CDR3 is TGTGCCAGCAGCCGTAGCATGAACACTGAAGCTTTCTTT.

About this clone itself: The sample carries other DNA sequences with the same CDR3. V gene TRBV5-1 combines with J gene TRBJ2-1; 8 positions agree with TRBD1. Germline values: CDR1 SGHRS, CDR2 YFSETQ. CDR3 size: 15 residues. Trimming cost V 3 bases and J 0 bases; bases outside gene matches: 2. The CDR3 sequence: CASSSTGGSYNEQFF. Here the CDR3 DNA reads TGCGCCAGCAGCTCTACAGGGGGCTCCTACAATGAGCAGTTCTTC.

The rearrangement links TRBV2 to TRBJ2-7; TRBD1 might be the D (5 bases). This CDR3 comprises 14 residues. V gave up 3 bases and J gave up 2 bases, with 11 bases separating them. Germline lookup yields CDR1 SNHLY and CDR2 FYNNEI. The CDR3 sequence: CASSEVQGTYEQYV. The CDR3 coding sequence is TGTGCCAGCAGTGAGGTCCAGGGTACCTACGAGCAGTACGTC.

This clone appeared a few times. The chain uses TRBV29-1 and TRBJ2-1; 9 nucleotides align to TRBD2. Per germline, CDR1 SQVTM and CDR2 ANQGSEA. CDR3 length: 13 residues. The trim removed 3 bases at V and 9 bases at J, leaving 6 bases unmatched. CDR3 sequence (DNA): TGCAGCGTTGAGGGCGGGGGGGCCACTGAGCAGTTCTTC. As protein: CSVEGGGATEQFF.

This clone has a handful of counts. CDR3 region: CASSLDSGELFF. The CDR3, as DNA: TGTGCCAGCAGCTTGGACTCCGGGGAGCTGTTTTTT. The gene calls are TRBV5-4 and TRBJ2-2; no clear D. Between the trimmed V and J ends, which lost 0 bases and 6 bases, there was a span of 3 bases. This CDR3 is built from 12 residues. Germline V lookup: CDR1 SGHNT, CDR2 YYREEE (reference sequence).

V usage is TRBV7-8 and J usage is TRBJ1-5; tentative D call: TRBD1 (6 bases). Trimming took off 5 bases at V and 6 bases at J, with 14 bases between the two ends. The CDR3 loop spans 14 amino acids. Looked up from germline, CDR1 is SGHVS and CDR2 is FQNEAQ. The CDR3 is CASSPRDKAQPQHF. For the CDR3, the DNA is TGTGCCAGCAGCCCCAGGGACAAGGCTCAGCCCCAGCATTTT.

The rearrangement uses TRBV7-6 and TRBJ2-3, with D possibly TRBD2 on 6 matching bases. V was clipped by 6 bases and J by 4 bases, with 20 bases between them. Germline CDR1 reads SGHVS; CDR2 reads FNYEAQ. The CDR3 is made up of 16 amino acids. The CDR3 DNA reads as TGTGCCAGCAGTTGGAGTTTCGGGAGCGGCGCAGATACGCAGTATTTT. As protein: CASSWSFGSGADTQYF.

This chain links TRBV28 with TRBJ1-1; TRBD1 is a possible D gene (5 bases). The CDR3 extends over 16 amino acids. Germline CDR1 is MDHEN and CDR2 is SYDVKM. Trimming shortened V by 6 bases and J by 7 bases, and 24 bases separated the two germline ends. CDR3 region: CASRWTFSAESNEAFF. The CDR3 nucleotides read TGTGCCAGCAGATGGACATTTTCGGCGGAGAGTAATGAAGCTTTCTTT.

The V call is TRBV19, the J call TRBJ1-2, with TRBD1 matching over 10 bases. This CDR3 region has 13 residues. The germline V gene encodes CDR1 LNHDA and CDR2 SQIVND (reference sequence). V shed 4 bases, J shed 10 bases, and the junction held 6 bases outside the gene matches. The CDR3 DNA reads as TGTGCCAGTAGTACTCCGGGACAGGGGTTCTACACCTTC. Translation gives CASSTPGQGFYTF.